The 19 T cell receptor beta chains below were found in one sample sequenced in a study of shared clonotypes between healthy human individuals (TCRdb year 2020). For the CD8 naive samples, CD45RO-negative cells were positively selected for CCR7, yielding a CD45RA+CCR7+ population from which TemRA cells were excluded. Library creation used the immunoSEQ multiplex PCR assay. This immuneACCESS table, as held by TCRdb, lists in-frame sequences with V and J called but not all clones. Of the missing ones, under half trace to an unresolved V gene in checked studies; the others have no known cause. This sample has millions of clones in its table, and just under 95% of those were observed once. Of the sample, 1% to 1.3% falls within the top ten clones. The sample comprised naive CD8+ T cells sorted from blood. The cell subset or site label corresponds to: CD45RA+CCR7+. These receptors all stem from a man aged 18 to 35 in good health.

This rearrangement joins TRBV4-3 to TRBJ2-3, with 13 bases fitting TRBD2. Trimming cost V 0 bases and J 6 bases; bases outside gene matches: 6. Germline V gene lookup returns CDR1 LGHNA and CDR2 YSLEER. The length of the CDR3 is 17 residues. The CDR3 DNA follows: TGCGCCAGCAGCCAAGATGTTCCGACTAGCGGGAGGGATACGCAGTATTTT. Translated, it gives CASSQDVPTSGRDTQYF.

This sequence joins TRBV12-5 and TRBJ2-3; possibly TRBD1 for D (6 bases). The germline V and J ends were trimmed by 7 bases and 6 bases, with 14 bases remaining between them. This CDR3 has 13 amino acids. The germline V gene encodes CDR1 LGHNT and CDR2 FRNRAP. The CDR3 loop is CASDSGRGDTQYF. The CDR3 DNA reads as TGTGCTAGTGATTCGGGCAGGGGTGATACGCAGTATTTT. The full variable domain, with the rest looked up from reference TRBV12-5 and TRBJ2-3, is DARVTQTPRHKVTEMGQEVTMRCQPILGHNTVFWYRQTMMQGLELLAYFRNRAPLDDSGMPKDRFSAEMPDATLATLKIQPSEPRDSAVYFCASDSGRGDTQYFGPGTRLTVL.

The rearrangement joins TRBV5-1 to TRBJ1-2; D is ambiguous. The CDR3 spans 14 residues. The V gene's germline CDR1 is SGHRS and CDR2 YFSETQ. The V gene lost 4 bases and the J gene lost 8 bases, with 18 bases spanning the gap. The CDR3 DNA follows: TGCGCCAGCAGCGACGGCGCCCAGGCGGTGGGCTACACCTTC. Its protein is CASSDGAQAVGYTF.

The chain is built from TRBV27 and TRBJ1-6; 7 nucleotides align to TRBD1. The J segment lost 3 bases and the V segment lost 6 bases, leaving 5 bases of the junction unmatched. The V gene's germline CDR1 is MNHEY and CDR2 SMNVEV (reference sequence). This CDR3 is 15 amino acids long. In DNA form, the CDR3 reads TGTGCCAGCAGCGGGACAGACAACTATAATTCACCCCTCCACTTT. This translates into CASSGTDNYNSPLHF.

The CDR3 sequence is CASGLGTASSYEQYF. In DNA, the CDR3 is TGTGCCAGCGGTCTAGGGACAGCAAGCTCCTACGAGCAGTACTTC. V is TRBV28 and J is TRBJ2-7, with TRBD1 identical over 7 bases. Germline CDR1 MDHEN, CDR2 SYDVKM. Trimming removed 8 bases from V and 0 bases from J; junction bases left unmatched: 10. The CDR3 extends over 15 amino acids.

The V and J genes are TRBV19 and TRBJ2-1; 12 bases line up with TRBD2. Germline loops: CDR1 LNHDA, CDR2 SQIVND (reference sequence). The CDR3 is made up of 15 amino acids. The ends lost 5 bases at V and 8 bases at J; junction bases unmatched: 7. As DNA, the CDR3 is TGTGCCAGTAGTGCGCTAGCGGGAGGGCCCTATGAGCAGTTCTTC. Amino acids: CASSALAGGPYEQFF.

The V call is TRBV5-1, the J call TRBJ1-2; unclear D gene. The V end lost 4 bases, the J end lost 5 bases, and 24 bases lay between the germline ends. Germline values: CDR1 SGHRS, CDR2 YFSETQ. This CDR3 has 17 residues. The CDR3: CASSPFPRGGSSYGYTF. In DNA form, the CDR3 reads TGCGCCAGCAGCCCGTTCCCCCGAGGCGGCAGCTCTTATGGCTACACCTTC.

In the case of this clone: Other DNA sequences within the sample encode an identical CDR3. The V and J genes are TRBV6-5 and TRBJ2-7, with D hard to call. Germline V gene lookup returns CDR1 MNHEY and CDR2 SVGAGI. CDR3 size: 11 residues. V lost 2 bases and J 7 bases, leaving 6 bases between the germline ends. The CDR3 region is CASSYGQEQYF. The CDR3 coding sequence is TGTGCCAGCAGTTACGGCCAGGAGCAGTACTTC.

A few counts support this clone. This chain uses TRBV21-1 with TRBJ1-1. TRBV21-1 is a recognized pseudogene. The length of the CDR3 is 11 residues. In nucleotides, the CDR3 is TGTGCCAGCACCTGGAACACTGAAGCTTTCTTT. Its protein is CASTWNTEAFF.

CDR3 DNA sequence: TGTGCCAGCAGCGCGTCAGGGACAGGGGTCGACGAGCAGTACTTC. This encodes CASSASGTGVDEQYF. The chain couples TRBV9 to TRBJ2-7, with TRBD1 identical over 10 bases. Germline V gene lookup returns CDR1 SGDLS and CDR2 YYNGEE. V shed 3 bases, J shed 5 bases, and the junction held 8 bases outside the gene matches. CDR3 size: 15 residues.

V usage is TRBV4-3 and J usage is TRBJ2-2; TRBD2 matches at 8 bases. The V gene end was trimmed by 0 bases and the J gene end by 3 bases; junction bases not matched to a gene: 6. This CDR3 comprises 17 residues. Per germline, CDR1 LGHNA and CDR2 YSLEER. This CDR3 reads CASSQDSGGSYTGELFF. The CDR3 coding sequence is TGCGCCAGCAGCCAAGATTCGGGAGGGTCCTACACCGGGGAGCTGTTTTTT.

This sequence joins TRBV11-2 and TRBJ2-5, with D uncertain. Germline assignment: CDR1 SGHAT and CDR2 FQNNGV. V was trimmed by 3 bases and J by 2 bases, leaving 19 bases between them. This CDR3 spans 17 amino acids. CDR3 DNA: TGTGCCAGCAGCTTGGCCCAGCCGGGCTACCTACAAGAGACCCAGTACTTC. It specifies CASSLAQPGYLQETQYF.

CDR3: CARWGDEQFF. CDR3 bases: TGTGCCCGATGGGGGGATGAGCAGTTCTTC. The J gene is TRBJ2-1, the V gene TRBV9, with D possibly TRBD2 on 6 matching bases. The CDR3 sequence is 10 residues long. Trimming removed 10 bases at V and 8 bases at J, with 10 bases between. Germline CDR1 is SGDLS and CDR2 is YYNGEE.

The CDR3 loop reads CASSEQVTDWSPLHF. For the CDR3, the DNA is TGTGCCAGCAGTGAACAGGTCACGGATTGGTCACCCCTCCACTTT. The rearrangement uses TRBV6-1 and TRBJ1-6; D is unresolved. The CDR3 consists of 15 residues. The germline V gene encodes CDR1 MNHNS and CDR2 SASEGT. Trimming took off 2 bases at V and 10 bases at J, with 15 bases between the two ends.

The chain links TRBV4-2 to TRBJ2-7, with D uncertain. Germline V gene data show CDR1 as LGHNA and CDR2 as YNFKEQ. CDR3 length: 13 residues. V lost 2 bases and J lost 4, with 9 bases in between. The CDR3, as DNA: TGTGCCAGCAGCCAAAGGTCGAGTTACGAGCAGTACTTC. This codes for CASSQRSSYEQYF.

With respect to this clone: A read error may account for a junction end that differs from germline. V is TRBV7-9 and J is TRBJ1-1; D is undetermined. This CDR3 contains 12 residues. CDR1 and CDR2 from the germline V gene are SEHNR and FQNEAQ (reference sequence). Written as DNA, the CDR3 is TGTGCCAGCAGCCTAGCGGGAGACGAAGCTTTCTTT. This sequence encodes CASSLAGDEAFF.

The chain has TRBV5-6 and TRBJ2-7, with 8 bases aligning to TRBD2. The CDR3 contains 15 residues. The trim removed 0 bases at V and 3 bases at J, leaving 5 bases unmatched. CDR1 and CDR2 (germline): SGHDT, YYEEEE. This CDR3 is CASSLATSGHYEQYF. DNA of the CDR3: TGTGCCAGCAGCTTGGCAACTAGCGGACACTACGAGCAGTACTTC.

This chain joins TRBV25-1 and TRBJ2-7; the D gene is possibly TRBD2 (5 bases). This CDR3 has 13 amino acids. The V gene lost 9 bases and the J gene lost 3 bases, with 15 bases spanning the gap. Germline V gene sequence: CDR1 MGHDK, CDR2 SYGVNS. CDR3 sequence: CARWRGLDYEQYF. The CDR3 nucleotides read TGTGCCAGGTGGAGAGGGCTCGACTACGAGCAGTACTTC.

For this clone: Other DNA sequences in this sample translate to the same CDR3. The CDR3 loop reads CASSYGQGGSYEQYF. In DNA form, the CDR3 reads TGTGCCAGCAGTTACGGGCAGGGGGGTTCCTACGAGCAGTACTTC. The chain links TRBV6-5 to TRBJ2-7; the D gene is possibly TRBD1 (7 bases). The V gene lost 2 bases and the J gene lost 1 base, with 12 bases spanning the gap. The CDR3 length is 15 residues. CDR1 MNHEY and CDR2 SVGAGI come from the germline V gene.